The clone carrying this T cell receptor (beta chain) has more than one count but fewer than ten. No antigen is known for it. Thyroid surgery was performed in patients who had received no treatment beforehand. These data belong to a study of metastatic and nonmetastatic thyroid tumors. For the study at large: Across blood and tumor or nodule tissue, repertoires from malignant and benign thyroid patients were compared with one another.

Germline V gene data show CDR1 as MNHNS and CDR2 as SASEGT. Between the trimmed V and J ends, which lost 7 bases and 2 bases, there was a span of 14 bases. The CDR3 consists of 14 residues. In the original analysis: Clinicopathological groups differed in CDR3, with these differences serving to build a distant-metastasis classifier for papillary thyroid cancer. TCRdb recomputed clones from the PCR reads via MiXCR. The V and J calls were not made by the authors but by TCRdb's processing. The repertoire includes roughly 3,500 clones, 30% to 35% of them detected once, and about 31% sits in the top ten. Overall study results and limits: Across blood and tumor, TCR beta diversity in malignant thyroid tumors was reportedly significantly higher than in benign nodules.

The clonotype was recovered from a male donor with papillary thyroid cancer or a benign thyroid nodule (not recorded which). Some clones in this sample may be carry-over from other donors' samples. The chain joins TRBV6-1 to TRBJ1-2; no clear D. Sequenced material: adjacent normal tissue. CDR3 residues: CASTPSMGNYGYTF. The CDR3 nucleotides read TGTGCCAGCACCCCGTCCATGGGAAACTATGGCTACACCTTC.